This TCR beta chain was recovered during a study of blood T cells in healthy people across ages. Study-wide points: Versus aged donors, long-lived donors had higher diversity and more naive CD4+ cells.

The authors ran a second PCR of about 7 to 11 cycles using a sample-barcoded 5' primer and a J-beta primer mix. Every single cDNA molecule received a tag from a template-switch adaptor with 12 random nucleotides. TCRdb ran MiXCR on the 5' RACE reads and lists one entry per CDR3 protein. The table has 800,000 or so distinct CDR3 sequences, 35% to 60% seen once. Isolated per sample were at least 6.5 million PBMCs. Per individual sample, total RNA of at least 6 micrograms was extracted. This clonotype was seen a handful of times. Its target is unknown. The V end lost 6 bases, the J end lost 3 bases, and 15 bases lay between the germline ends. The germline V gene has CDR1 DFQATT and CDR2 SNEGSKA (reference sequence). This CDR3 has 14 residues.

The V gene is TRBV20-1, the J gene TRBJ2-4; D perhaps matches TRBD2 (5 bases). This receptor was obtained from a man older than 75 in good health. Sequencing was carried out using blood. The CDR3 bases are TGCAGTGCAAATAGAGCGGTCCACAAAAACATTCAGTACTTC. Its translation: CSANRAVHKNIQYF.